These 2 T cell receptor beta chains were all obtained from the same sample, sequenced in a study of PD-1 blockade in classical Hodgkin lymphoma. Clones were read by immunoSEQ multiplex PCR, and TCRdb kept only the in-frame ones, dropping some. The profile covers 25,000 to 40,000 clones, with around 74% appearing a single time and approximately 4% taken by the ten largest. As to time point: cycle 4 day 1 (C4D1), after 6 weeks of nivolumab. Following autologous stem cell transplantation, relapse occurred in every patient, and exposure to brentuximab vedotin varied. The starting material was peripheral blood mononuclear cells (PBMCs), obtained before the fourth cycle of nivolumab. Receptors were obtained from a human donor with classical Hodgkin lymphoma.

V usage is TRBV29-1 and J usage is TRBJ2-3; D is ambiguous. Trimming took 6 bases from V and 0 from J, leaving 10 bases between them. The CDR3 contains 13 residues. Germline V gene lookup returns CDR1 SQVTM and CDR2 ANQGSEA. The CDR3: CSVVMWSTDTQYF. The CDR3, as DNA: TGCAGCGTCGTGATGTGGAGCACAGATACGCAGTATTTT.

The genes are TRBV7-6 and TRBJ2-1, with TRBD2 as a possible D gene (6 bases). In germline, CDR1 is SGHVS, CDR2 FNYEAQ. This CDR3 comprises 13 residues. Trimming removed 0 bases from V and 7 bases from J, with 7 bases in between. The CDR3 here is CASSLASGNEQFF. The CDR3 DNA reads as TGTGCCAGCAGCTTAGCAAGCGGGAATGAGCAGTTCTTC.